This T cell receptor (beta chain) is from a study of glioma-infiltrating T cells. Study-level points and caveats: Gliomas, especially low-grade, showed above-expected tissue-blood divergence; non-neoplastic patients showed below. Only very few CDR3 sequences appeared in both tissue and blood.

TCR alpha and beta CDR3 regions were amplified from RNA using iRepertoire nested multiplex PCR. Tissue mRNA or PBMC total RNA, roughly 100-400 ng, went into one-step reverse transcription and amplification. TCRdb reprocessed the multiplex PCR reads with MiXCR, giving one entry per CDR3 protein. The sample shows over 70,000 distinct CDR3 sequences, around a quarter of them seen only once. V was shortened by 5 bases and J by 11 bases, with 12 bases between the two germline ends. Germline CDR1 and CDR2: SEHNR and FQNEAQ (reference sequence). The CDR3 extends over 11 amino acids. This clonotype occurred many times. No antigen is known for it.

This receptor was identified in a human donor with low-grade glioma or glioblastoma, undergoing nonglioma brain surgery, or in good health (not recorded which). This chain joins TRBV7-9 and TRBJ2-5; possible D gene TRBD2, 5 bases. Sequenced material: glioma tissue, nonneoplastic brain tissue, or PBMCs (not recorded which). The CDR3 DNA reads as TGTGCCAGCAGCGCCAGTCGGGGTCAGTACTTC. As protein: CASSASRGQYF. The complete variable domain, with remaining parts taken from reference TRBV7-9 and TRBJ2-5, reads DTGVSQNPRHKITKRGQNVTFRCDPISEHNRLYWYRQTLGQGPEFLTYFQNEAQLEKSRLLSDRFSAERPKGSFSTLEIQRTEQGDSAMYLCASSASRGQYFGPGTRLLVL.